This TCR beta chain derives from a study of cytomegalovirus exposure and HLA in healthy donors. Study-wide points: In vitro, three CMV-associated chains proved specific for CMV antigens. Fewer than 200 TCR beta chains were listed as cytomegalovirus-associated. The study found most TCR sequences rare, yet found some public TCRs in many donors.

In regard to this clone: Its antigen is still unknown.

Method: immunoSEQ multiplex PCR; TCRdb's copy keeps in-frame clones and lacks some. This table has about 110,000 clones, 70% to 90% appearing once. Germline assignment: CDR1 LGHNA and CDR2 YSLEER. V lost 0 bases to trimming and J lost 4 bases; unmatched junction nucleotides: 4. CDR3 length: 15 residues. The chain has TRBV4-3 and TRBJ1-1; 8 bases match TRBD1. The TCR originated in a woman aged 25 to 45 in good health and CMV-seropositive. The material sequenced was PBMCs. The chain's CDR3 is CASSQEDRDGTEAFF. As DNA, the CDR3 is TGCGCCAGCAGCCAAGAGGACAGGGACGGCACTGAAGCTTTCTTT.